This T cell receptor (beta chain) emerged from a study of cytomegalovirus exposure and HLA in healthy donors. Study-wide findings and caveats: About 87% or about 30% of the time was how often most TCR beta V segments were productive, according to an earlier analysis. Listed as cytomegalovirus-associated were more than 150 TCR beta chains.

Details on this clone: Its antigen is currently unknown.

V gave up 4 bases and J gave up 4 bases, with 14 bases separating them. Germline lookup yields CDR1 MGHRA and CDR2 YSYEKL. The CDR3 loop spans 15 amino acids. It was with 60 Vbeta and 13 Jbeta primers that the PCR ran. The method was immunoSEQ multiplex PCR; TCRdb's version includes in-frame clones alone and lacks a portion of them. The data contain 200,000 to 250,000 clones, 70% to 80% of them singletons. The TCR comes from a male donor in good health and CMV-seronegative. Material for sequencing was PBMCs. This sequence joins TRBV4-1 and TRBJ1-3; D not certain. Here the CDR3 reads CASSPGSNSGNTIYF. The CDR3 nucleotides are TGCGCCAGCAGCCCCGGGTCTAACTCAGGAAACACCATATATTTT.